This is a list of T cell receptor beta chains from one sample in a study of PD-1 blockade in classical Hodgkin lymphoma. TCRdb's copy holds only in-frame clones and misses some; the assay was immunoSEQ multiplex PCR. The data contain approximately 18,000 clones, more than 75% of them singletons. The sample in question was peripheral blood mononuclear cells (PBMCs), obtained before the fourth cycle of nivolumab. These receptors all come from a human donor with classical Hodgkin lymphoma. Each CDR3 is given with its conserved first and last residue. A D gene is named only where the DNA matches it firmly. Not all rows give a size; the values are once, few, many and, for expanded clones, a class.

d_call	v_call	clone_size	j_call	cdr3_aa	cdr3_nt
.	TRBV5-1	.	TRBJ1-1	CASSFTIGRTEAFF	TGCGCCAGCAGCTTTACCATTGGAAGGACTGAAGCTTTCTTT
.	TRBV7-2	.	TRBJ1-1	CASSFRIQGSTEAFF	TGTGCCAGCAGCTTCAGAATACAGGGTAGCACTGAAGCTTTCTTT
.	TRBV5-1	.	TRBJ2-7	CASSLGDEQYF	TGCGCCAGCAGCTTGGGGGACGAGCAGTACTTC
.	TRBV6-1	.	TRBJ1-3	CASSVRINSGNTIYF	TGTGCCAGCAGTGTCCGAATTAACTCTGGAAACACCATATATTTT
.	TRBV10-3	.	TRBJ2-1	CAISDRGGFNEQFF	TGTGCCATCAGTGACAGGGGGGGATTCAATGAGCAGTTCTTC
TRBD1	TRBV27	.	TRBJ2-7	CASSLGQGLYEQYF	TGTGCCAGCAGTTTGGGACAGGGCCTCTACGAGCAGTACTTC
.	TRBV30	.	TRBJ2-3	CAWSQKSWTDTQYF	TGTGCCTGGAGTCAAAAGTCTTGGACAGATACGCAGTATTTT
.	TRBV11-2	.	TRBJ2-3	CASSLVGGADTQYF	TGTGCCAGCAGCTTAGTTGGAGGAGCAGATACGCAGTATTTT
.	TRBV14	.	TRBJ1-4	CASSHPGHNEKLFF	TGTGCCAGCAGCCACCCGGGACACAATGAAAAACTGTTTTTT
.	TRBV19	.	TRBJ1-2	CASGGQWVYGYTF	TGTGCCAGTGGCGGACAGTGGGTCTATGGCTACACCTTC
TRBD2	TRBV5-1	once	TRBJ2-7	CASSLEGLAGVSEQYF	TGCGCCAGCAGCTTGGAAGGACTAGCGGGAGTCTCCGAGCAGTACTTC
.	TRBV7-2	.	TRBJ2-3	CASNMLRGTDTQYF	TGTGCCAGCAACATGCTTAGAGGCACAGATACGCAGTATTTT
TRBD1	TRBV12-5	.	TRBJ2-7	CASGWGTETYEQYF	TGTGCTAGTGGCTGGGGGACAGAAACTTACGAGCAGTACTTC
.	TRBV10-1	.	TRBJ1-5	CASSLGGDQPQHF	TGCGCCAGCAGTCTGGGGGGGGACCAGCCCCAGCATTTT
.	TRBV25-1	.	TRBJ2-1	CASSDIRVYNEQFF	TGTGCCAGCAGTGACATTAGAGTCTACAATGAGCAGTTCTTC
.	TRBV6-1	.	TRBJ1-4	CAHGAGNKKLFF	TGTGCCCACGGGGCAGGGAATAAAAAACTGTTTTTT
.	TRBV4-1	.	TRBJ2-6	CASSLGSGANVLTF	TGCGCCAGCAGCCTTGGATCTGGGGCCAACGTCCTGACTTTC
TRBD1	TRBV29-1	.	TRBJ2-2	CSVRQGTGELFF	TGCAGCGTGCGACAGGGGACCGGGGAGCTGTTTTTT
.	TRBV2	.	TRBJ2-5	CASSYEYREEETQYF	TGTGCCAGCAGCTACGAGTACAGGGAGGAAGAGACCCAGTACTTC
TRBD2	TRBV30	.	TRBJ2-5	CAWSVRMGLAAETQYF	TGTGCCTGGAGTGTTCGAATGGGACTAGCCGCCGAGACCCAGTACTTC
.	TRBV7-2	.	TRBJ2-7	CASSGLRWAYEQYF	TGTGCCAGCAGCGGCTTACGGTGGGCCTACGAGCAGTACTTC
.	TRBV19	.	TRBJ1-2	CASSIDRYGSNYGYTF	TGTGCCAGTAGTATAGACCGCTACGGGTCTAACTATGGCTACACCTTC
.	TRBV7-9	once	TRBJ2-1	CASSLGKTTSGEQFF	TGTGCCAGCAGCTTAGGGAAGACTACCTCGGGTGAGCAGTTCTTC
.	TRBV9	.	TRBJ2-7	CASSSRKSIRNF	TGTGCCAGCAGCTCCCGAAAGAGTATCCGGAACTTC
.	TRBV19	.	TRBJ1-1	CASNGGFTEAFF	TGTGCCAGTAATGGGGGTTTCACTGAAGCTTTCTTT
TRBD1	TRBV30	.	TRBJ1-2	CAWSVYRDRGRYTF	TGTGCCTGGAGTGTATACCGGGACAGGGGACGCTACACCTTC
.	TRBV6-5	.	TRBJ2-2	CASSYAPGELFF	TGTGCCAGCAGTTACGCCCCCGGGGAGCTGTTTTTT
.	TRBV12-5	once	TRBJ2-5	CASGLQQGLGETQYF	TGTGCTAGTGGTTTGCAGCAGGGATTAGGGGAGACCCAGTACTTC
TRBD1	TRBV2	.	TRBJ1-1	CASSDDRGRVAFF	TGTGCCAGCAGCGACGACAGGGGGCGAGTAGCTTTCTTT
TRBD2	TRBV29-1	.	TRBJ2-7	CSVVGGVNEQYF	TGCAGCGTTGTGGGAGGGGTCAACGAGCAGTACTTC
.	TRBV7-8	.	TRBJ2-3	CASSLAAAADTQYF	TGTGCCAGCAGCTTAGCGGCTGCGGCCGATACGCAGTATTTT
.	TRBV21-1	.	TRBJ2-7	CASSKLVSGSDSYEQYF	TGTGCCAGCAGCAAATTGGTCAGCGGGAGCGATTCCTACGAGCAGTACTTC
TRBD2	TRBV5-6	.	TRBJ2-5	CASSAISGRETQYF	TGTGCCAGCAGCGCCATTAGCGGGAGAGAGACCCAGTACTTC
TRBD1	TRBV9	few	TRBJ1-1	CASSVEGRGDTEAFF	TGTGCCAGCAGCGTAGAGGGCAGGGGGGACACTGAAGCTTTCTTT
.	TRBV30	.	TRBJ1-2	CAWTPGGDYGYTF	TGTGCCTGGACTCCCGGAGGGGACTATGGCTACACCTTC
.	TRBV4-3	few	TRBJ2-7	CASSQAAAESYEQYF	TGCGCCAGCAGCCAAGCGGCAGCTGAATCCTACGAGCAGTACTTC
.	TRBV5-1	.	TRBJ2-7	CASSRGGHSSYEQYF	TGCGCCAGCAGCCGAGGGGGACACTCCTCCTACGAGCAGTACTTC
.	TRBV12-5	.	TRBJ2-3	CASALRGGADTQYF	TGTGCTAGTGCCCTGAGGGGGGGGGCAGATACGCAGTATTTT
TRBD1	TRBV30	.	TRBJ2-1	CAWSQDRATGEQFF	TGTGCCTGGAGCCAGGACAGGGCCACGGGTGAGCAGTTCTTC
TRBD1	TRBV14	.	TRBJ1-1	CASSHNRDRNTEAFF	TGTGCCAGCAGCCATAACCGGGACAGGAACACTGAAGCTTTCTTT
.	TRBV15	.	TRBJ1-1	CATSRQTPTEAFF	TGTGCCACCAGCAGACAAACACCTACTGAAGCTTTCTTT
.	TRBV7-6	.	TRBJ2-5	CASSLRGGETQYF	TGTGCCAGCAGCTTGCGGGGCGGCGAGACCCAGTACTTC
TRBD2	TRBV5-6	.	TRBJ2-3	CASTPSGGSTDTQYF	TGTGCCAGCACCCCTAGCGGGGGGAGCACAGATACGCAGTATTTT
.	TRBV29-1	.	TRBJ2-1	CSVDATRIYNEQFF	TGCAGCGTTGATGCGACTAGAATATACAATGAGCAGTTCTTC
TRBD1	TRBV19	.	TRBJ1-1	CASSIFRTGGNTEAFF	TGTGCCAGTAGTATTTTTAGGACAGGGGGCAACACTGAAGCTTTCTTT
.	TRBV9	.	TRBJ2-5	CASSVGGTQYF	TGTGCCAGCAGCGTAGGAGGGACCCAGTACTTC
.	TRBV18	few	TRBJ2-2	CASSVIGNTGELFF	TGTGCCAGCTCGGTGATCGGGAACACCGGGGAGCTGTTTTTT
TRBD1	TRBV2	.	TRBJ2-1	CASRADRDEQFF	TGTGCCAGCAGGGCGGACAGGGATGAGCAGTTCTTC
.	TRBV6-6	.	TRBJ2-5	CASSYGGGGRETQYF	TGTGCCAGCAGTTACGGGGGAGGGGGCCGAGAGACCCAGTACTTC
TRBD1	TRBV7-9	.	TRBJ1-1	CASSRALTGVNTEAFF	TGTGCCAGCAGCCGGGCCCTAACAGGGGTGAACACTGAAGCTTTCTTT
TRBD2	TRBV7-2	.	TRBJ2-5	CASSLVGLAGGETQYF	TGTGCCAGCAGCTTAGTCGGACTAGCGGGGGGGGAGACCCAGTACTTC
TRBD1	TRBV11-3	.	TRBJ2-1	CASSPGQGAEQFF	TGTGCCAGCAGCCCGGGACAGGGGGCTGAGCAGTTCTTC
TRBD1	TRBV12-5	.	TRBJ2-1	CASGGDSLLINEQFF	TGTGCTAGTGGTGGGGACAGTCTCCTAATCAATGAGCAGTTCTTC
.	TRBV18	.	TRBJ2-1	CASSPQGGDEQFF	TGTGCCAGCTCACCACAGGGGGGCGATGAGCAGTTCTTC